The 32 T cell receptor beta chains below were found in one sample sequenced in a study of T-cell memory formation after mild COVID-19. MiXCR was run by TCRdb on the 5' RACE reads, yielding one entry per CDR3 protein. The table records over 500,000 distinct CDR3 sequences, 15% to 20% of them present only once. Sequencing used PBMCs or a T cell subset sorted from them (not recorded which). These receptors originate from an adult woman who had mild COVID-19 (a few samples of this study predate the infection). Cell type and time point are not known.

This clonotype has more than one count but fewer than ten. This chain joins TRBV20-1 and TRBJ1-5; 7 bases are a match to TRBD1. There are 14 residues in the CDR3. Germline CDR1 reads DFQATT; CDR2 reads SNEGSKA (reference sequence). V shed 1 base, J shed 2 bases, and the junction held 2 bases outside the gene matches. In DNA form, the CDR3 reads TGCAGTGCTAGAGTCGGACAGGGCAATCAGCCCCAGCATTTT. This gives the protein CSARVGQGNQPQHF.

There are a few counts of this clonotype. This sequence joins TRBV4-2 and TRBJ2-3; D might be TRBD1 (6 bases). The V end lost 0 bases, the J end lost 1 base, and 11 bases lay between the germline ends. Germline assignment: CDR1 LGHNA and CDR2 YNFKEQ. CDR3 length equals 16 residues. CDR3 loop: CASSQEYKGGTDTQYF. CDR3 DNA: TGTGCCAGCAGCCAAGAGTATAAGGGGGGCACAGATACGCAGTATTTT.

This sequence joins TRBV9 and TRBJ1-1; D is uncertain. The germline V and J ends were trimmed by 0 bases and 1 base, with 7 bases remaining between them. The germline V gene has CDR1 SGDLS and CDR2 YYNGEE. The CDR3 is 14 residues long. CDR3 nucleotide sequence: TGTGCCAGCAGCGTAGCCGTCTCGAACACTGAAGCTTTCTTT. It is translated as CASSVAVSNTEAFF.

By frequency in the sample, this clonotype is medium-sized. This rearrangement joins TRBV7-8 to TRBJ2-2, with 8 bases matching TRBD1. The CDR3 runs 14 residues. CDR1 and CDR2 (germline): SGHVS, FQNEAQ. V gave up 1 base and J gave up 6 bases; unmatched junction bases: 1. The CDR3 loop reads CASSLETGAGELFF. For the CDR3, the DNA is TGTGCCAGCAGCTTAGAGACAGGGGCCGGGGAGCTGTTTTTT.

This clonotype was observed a handful of times. J is TRBJ1-1 and V is TRBV27; tentative D call: TRBD1 (5 bases). Trimming pared 4 bases from V and 0 bases from J, leaving 18 bases between. Per the germline V gene, CDR1 is MNHEY and CDR2 is SMNVEV (reference sequence). The CDR3 is 17 residues long. The DNA of the CDR3 is TGTGCCAGCAGTTCGCCCTCCCGGGGGAGCATGAACACTGAAGCTTTCTTT. Translated: CASSSPSRGSMNTEAFF.

The V and J genes are TRBV19 and TRBJ1-4, with a possible D match to TRBD1 (6 bases). Per the germline V gene, CDR1 is LNHDA and CDR2 is SQIVND (reference sequence). The V gene lost 9 bases and the J gene lost 0 bases, with 20 bases spanning the gap. This CDR3 is built from 17 residues. CDR3 DNA sequence: TGTGCCAGCAACTCACTACAGGGCCTATCAACTAATGAAAAACTGTTTTTT. It is translated as CASNSLQGLSTNEKLFF.

The chain carries TRBV7-9 and TRBJ2-7; maybe TRBD2 (5 bases). The CDR3 extends over 14 amino acids. V gave up 8 bases and J gave up 0 bases, with 14 bases separating them. CDR1 SEHNR and CDR2 FQNEAQ come from the germline V gene (reference sequence). Here the CDR3 reads CASLADASSYEQYF. Written as DNA, the CDR3 is TGTGCCAGCCTAGCCGACGCTAGCTCCTACGAGCAGTACTTC.

This clonotype was recorded a few times. This chain links TRBV6-4 with TRBJ2-2; either TRBD1 or TRBD2 may supply D (5 bases each). V lost 6 bases, J lost 7 bases, and 21 bases lay in between. This CDR3 comprises 16 residues. Looked up from germline, CDR1 is MRHNA and CDR2 is SNTAGT. CDR3 in DNA: TGTGCCAGCAGAAAGACAGCCGGGATAACCAGCGGGGAGCTGTTTTTT. It specifies CASRKTAGITSGELFF.

This clonotype has more than one count but fewer than ten. This chain uses TRBV20-1 with TRBJ2-3; D is perhaps TRBD1 or TRBD2 (6 bases each). There are 14 residues in the CDR3. In germline, CDR1 is DFQATT, CDR2 SNEGSKA (reference sequence). Trimming left V 5 bases short and J 7 bases short, with 19 bases between. CDR3 bases: TGCAGTGCTCGGACGGGGGCGCGGCCCAATACGCAGTATTTT. Translated, it gives CSARTGARPNTQYF.

This clonotype has just a few counts. V and J are TRBV5-1 and TRBJ2-3; 11 nucleotides line up with TRBD1. Germline CDR1 is SGHRS and CDR2 is YFSETQ. J lost 6 bases, V lost 4 bases, and 7 bases had no gene match. CDR3 length: 15 residues. The CDR3 protein is CASSPGQGAVDTQYF. CDR3 DNA sequence: TGCGCCAGCAGCCCCGGACAGGGGGCCGTGGATACGCAGTATTTT.

This chain uses TRBV7-9 with TRBJ2-7; TRBD1 agrees at 9 bases. Germline V gives CDR1 SEHNR, CDR2 FQNEAQ (reference sequence). This CDR3 has 15 amino acids. V lost 2 bases to trimming and J lost 5 bases; unmatched junction nucleotides: 7. CDR3 sequence (DNA): TGTGCCAGCAGCTTACCGGGACAGGGCATTAACGAGCAGTACTTC. This encodes CASSLPGQGINEQYF.

The rearrangement joins TRBV7-8 to TRBJ2-5; TRBD1 or TRBD2 may be the D gene (6 bases each). CDR1 and CDR2 from the germline V gene are SGHVS and FQNEAQ. Trimming stripped 5 bases from V and 3 bases from J, with 10 bases between. There are 13 residues in the CDR3. CDR3 DNA sequence: TGTGCCAGCAGCCCGGAGGGGGAAGAGACCCAGTACTTC. It specifies CASSPEGEETQYF.

This clonotype was counted only a few times. The chain is built from TRBV20-1 and TRBJ2-3; D remains unclear. The CDR3 covers 14 residues. CDR1 and CDR2 (germline): DFQATT, SNEGSKA (reference sequence). V lost 6 bases to trimming and J lost 0 bases, with 13 bases between them. DNA for the CDR3: TGCAGTGCCCAGACCCAACCGAGCACAGATACGCAGTATTTT. Protein sequence: CSAQTQPSTDTQYF.

V gene TRBV29-1 combines with J gene TRBJ2-5; 11 bases agree with TRBD2. Germline V CDR1 and CDR2: SQVTM, ANQGSEA. The CDR3 totals 15 residues. V dropped 6 bases and J dropped 2; count of bases not matched to a gene: 8. CDR3 loop: CSVRIGTSGQETQYF. CDR3 nucleotides: TGCAGCGTGCGCATTGGGACTAGCGGACAAGAGACCCAGTACTTC.

The chain has TRBV5-6 and TRBJ2-1; possibly TRBD1 for D (6 bases). The CDR3 runs 16 residues. The V gene's germline CDR1 is SGHDT and CDR2 YYEEEE. V dropped 5 bases and J dropped 4 bases, with 19 bases sitting between them. CDR3 amino acids: CASSHKQGTLYNEQFF. In nucleotides, the CDR3 is TGTGCCAGCAGTCATAAACAGGGAACCCTTTACAATGAGCAGTTCTTC.

This clonotype was detected only once. The chain employs TRBV12-3 or TRBV12-4 and TRBJ1-4, with unresolved D. V dropped 10 bases and J dropped 0 bases, with 6 bases sitting between them. The CDR3 consists of 12 residues. The CDR3 nucleotides are TGTGCCATCGGTGCAACTAATGAAAAACTGTTTTTT. As protein: CAIGATNEKLFF.

This clonotype was counted ten times or more. The V and J genes are TRBV7-2 and TRBJ2-2, with D possibly TRBD2 on 6 matching bases. The germline V and J ends were trimmed by 2 bases and 0 bases, with 10 bases remaining between them. The CDR3 contains 16 residues. Germline CDR1 SGHTA, CDR2 FQGNSA. CDR3 nucleotides: TGTGCCAGCAGCTTAAGGCGGGGCGCGAACACCGGGGAGCTGTTTTTT. It is translated as CASSLRRGANTGELFF.

This chain uses TRBV6-6 with TRBJ2-2; D not certain. This CDR3 region has 12 residues. V dropped 2 bases and J dropped 4 bases, with 2 bases sitting between them. CDR1 and CDR2 (germline): MNHNY, SVGAGI (reference sequence). The CDR3 bases are TGTGCCAGCAGTTACGTCACCGGGGAGCTGTTTTTT. It translates to CASSYVTGELFF.

V is TRBV12-3 or TRBV12-4 and J is TRBJ2-7; 13 bases align to TRBD2. After removal of 4 bases from V and 4 bases from J, the junction contained 19 bases not matched to a gene. The CDR3 runs to 20 residues. The CDR3 here is CASSSYPGTSGTFSSYEQYF. The CDR3 bases are TGTGCCAGCAGTTCCTACCCCGGGACTAGCGGGACTTTCTCCTCGTACGAGCAGTACTTC.

This clonotype was seen many times. The chain combines TRBV12-3 or TRBV12-4 with TRBJ1-2; D unclear. With 8 bases removed from V and 4 bases from J, the gap between germline ends came to 11 bases. There are 12 residues in the CDR3. The CDR3 region is CASHSSPYGYTF. CDR3 bases: TGTGCCAGCCACTCAAGTCCCTATGGCTACACCTTC.

This rearrangement joins TRBV9 to TRBJ2-6, with a tentative D call TRBD1 (6 bases). The CDR3 totals 17 residues. In germline, CDR1 is SGDLS, CDR2 YYNGEE. V lost 3 bases and J lost 4, with 17 bases in between. The CDR3 coding sequence is TGTGCCAGCAGCGCAAACAGGGCGTCGTCGGGGGCCAACGTCCTGACTTTC. It specifies CASSANRASSGANVLTF.

This clonotype occurred a few times. The chain carries TRBV3-1 and TRBJ2-5; 7 positions match TRBD1. The CDR3 is made up of 15 amino acids. J gave up 5 bases and V 3 bases, and 9 bases lay outside the gene matches. In germline, CDR1 is LGHDT, CDR2 YNNKEL (reference sequence). CDR3 residues: CASSQGQIEGETQYF. CDR3 DNA: TGTGCCAGCAGCCAGGGACAGATTGAGGGGGAGACCCAGTACTTC.

The table lists this clonotype with a few counts. The chain carries TRBV6-2 or TRBV6-3 and TRBJ2-1; perhaps TRBD2 as D (6 bases). Per the germline V gene, CDR1 is MNHEY and CDR2 is SVGEGT. The CDR3 has 12 amino acids. Deletions cut 5 bases from V and 8 bases from J, with 10 bases between. DNA for the CDR3: TGTGCCAGCAGTGGGGACTTCGATGAGCAGTTCTTC. This encodes CASSGDFDEQFF.

The chain links TRBV12-3 or TRBV12-4 to TRBJ1-3; tentative D call: TRBD1 (5 bases). The V and J ends lost 1 base and 3 bases respectively, with 10 bases between them. The CDR3 length is 15 residues. CDR3 sequence: CASSLERQGGNTIYF. As DNA, the CDR3 is TGTGCCAGCAGTTTAGAGCGGCAGGGTGGAAACACCATATATTTT.

The chain combines TRBV4-1 with TRBJ1-2, with 7 bases lining up with TRBD1. With V trimmed by 0 bases and J by 2 bases, 3 bases remained unmatched. This CDR3 comprises 15 residues. Germline-derived CDR1 and CDR2 are MGHRA and YSYEKL. This CDR3 reads CASSQEGQRNYGYTF. CDR3 nucleotide sequence: TGCGCCAGCAGCCAAGAGGGACAGAGAAACTATGGCTACACCTTC.

The chain uses TRBV29-1 and TRBJ1-1; D unresolved. The CDR3 extends over 11 amino acids. The V end lost 4 bases, the J end lost 4 bases, and 7 bases lay between the germline ends. Germline V gene data show CDR1 as SQVTM and CDR2 as ANQGSEA. CDR3 region: CSVAGITEAFF. The CDR3 DNA follows: TGCAGCGTTGCGGGAATCACTGAAGCTTTCTTT.

The chain employs TRBV7-9 and TRBJ2-2; D gene uncertain. Germline V gene sequence: CDR1 SEHNR, CDR2 FQNEAQ (reference sequence). Trimming stripped 1 base from V and 6 bases from J, with 9 bases between. CDR3 length equals 14 residues. This chain's CDR3 is CASSLEGFAGELFF. CDR3 nucleotide sequence: TGTGCCAGCAGCTTAGAAGGGTTTGCCGGGGAGCTGTTTTTT.

This clonotype was counted only a few times. The rearrangement uses TRBV10-3 and TRBJ1-5; TRBD1 matches 7 bases. Germline CDR1 reads ENHRY; CDR2 reads SYGVKD. There are 14 residues in the CDR3. The V gene end was trimmed by 7 bases and the J gene end by 6 bases; junction bases not matched to a gene: 9. The CDR3 DNA reads TGTGCCATCAACCAACAGGGGCTCAGTCAGCCCCAGCATTTT. Amino acid sequence: CAINQQGLSQPQHF.

Many counts were recorded for this clonotype. The chain couples TRBV20-1 to TRBJ2-2; perhaps TRBD2 as D (6 bases). V was clipped by 4 bases and J by 6 bases, with 21 bases between them. Germline-derived CDR1 and CDR2 are DFQATT and SNEGSKA (reference sequence). The CDR3 is 16 amino acids. The CDR3, as DNA: TGCAGTGCTACCCGGGGTAGCGGCCTTTACGCCGGGGAGCTGTTTTTT. Amino acids: CSATRGSGLYAGELFF.

The genes are TRBV20-1 and TRBJ2-3; D is perhaps TRBD1 or TRBD2 (7 bases each). Deletions cut 5 bases from V and 0 bases from J, with 12 bases between. The CDR3 is made up of 14 amino acids. Germline V gene sequence: CDR1 DFQATT, CDR2 SNEGSKA (reference sequence). The CDR3: CSAQGGRSTDTQYF. CDR3 nucleotide sequence: TGCAGTGCTCAGGGGGGGCGAAGCACAGATACGCAGTATTTT.

In this sample, this clonotype turned up once. The chain employs TRBV6-5 and TRBJ2-7; a possible D gene is TRBD2 (6 bases). The CDR3 consists of 16 residues. Looked up from germline, CDR1 is MNHEY and CDR2 is SVGAGI. V was shortened by 5 bases and J by 2 bases, with 19 bases between the two germline ends. The CDR3 coding sequence is TGTGCCAGCAGTGCCCGCGGAGGGCCATCACCCTACGAGCAGTACTTC. This encodes CASSARGGPSPYEQYF.

The chain couples TRBV7-6 to TRBJ2-7; 10 positions match TRBD2. The J segment lost 5 bases and the V segment lost 1 base, leaving 11 bases of the junction unmatched. Germline CDR1 SGHVS, CDR2 FNYEAQ. The CDR3 length is 17 residues. The CDR3 DNA reads TGTGCCAGCAGCTTAGGATCCCCCCGGACTAGCGGCCACGAGCAGTACTTC. Amino acid sequence: CASSLGSPRTSGHEQYF.